This TCR beta chain was obtained from a study of T cells expressing NK-cell markers. Germline V gene data show CDR1 as SGHTA and CDR2 as FQGNSA. The CDR3 has 15 residues. TCRdb re-called the 5' RACE reads and shows each CDR3 protein once, DNA omitted. The sample has 250,000 to 300,000 distinct CDR3 sequences; the top ten hold about 0.39%. The chain has TRBV7-2 and TRBJ2-1; TCRdb's assignment of TRBD2 cannot be checked, as there is no DNA. The source is a man aged 18-30 years in good health. Input material: blood T cells: a sorted CD56 or NKG2C T cell subset, CD4+ or CD8+ T cells, or bulk PBMC T cells (not recorded which). The CDR3: CASSFGGRVGNEQFF.